The 3 T cell receptor beta chains below come from one sample, sequenced in a study of blood T cell repertoires in COVID-19. Here immunoSEQ multiplex PCR was the method, and the copy in TCRdb shows in-frame clones only, minus some. Here the sample spans 50,000 to 65,000 clones, roughly 79% being singletons. The specimen sequenced was peripheral blood. Receptors originate from a woman aged 55-75 years with acute or convalescent COVID-19.

The chain joins TRBV28 to TRBJ1-1, with D unresolved. Trimming removed 5 bases at V and 8 bases at J, with 12 bases between. CDR1 MDHEN and CDR2 SYDVKM come from the germline V gene. This CDR3 spans 12 amino acids. CDR3 protein: CASSQAVLEAFF. The CDR3 DNA reads TGTGCCAGCAGTCAGGCCGTGTTAGAAGCTTTCTTT.

The chain links TRBV6-5 to TRBJ1-1; the D gene is possibly TRBD1 (6 bases). The V and J ends lost 6 bases and 4 bases respectively, with 12 bases between them. Looked up from germline, CDR1 is MNHEY and CDR2 is SVGAGI. The CDR3 is 13 residues long. CDR3 bases: TGTGCCAGCAGCCTGGACAGACTCACTGAAGCTTTCTTT. It yields the protein CASSLDRLTEAFF.

The chain joins TRBV10-3 to TRBJ1-3; D not certain. Trimming took 5 bases from V and 0 from J, leaving 14 bases between them. Germline lookup yields CDR1 ENHRY and CDR2 SYGVKD. The CDR3 is made up of 16 amino acids. The CDR3 DNA sequence: TGTGCCATCAGTCCAAAACTGATTAGCTCTGGAAACACCATATATTTT. Protein: CAISPKLISSGNTIYF.